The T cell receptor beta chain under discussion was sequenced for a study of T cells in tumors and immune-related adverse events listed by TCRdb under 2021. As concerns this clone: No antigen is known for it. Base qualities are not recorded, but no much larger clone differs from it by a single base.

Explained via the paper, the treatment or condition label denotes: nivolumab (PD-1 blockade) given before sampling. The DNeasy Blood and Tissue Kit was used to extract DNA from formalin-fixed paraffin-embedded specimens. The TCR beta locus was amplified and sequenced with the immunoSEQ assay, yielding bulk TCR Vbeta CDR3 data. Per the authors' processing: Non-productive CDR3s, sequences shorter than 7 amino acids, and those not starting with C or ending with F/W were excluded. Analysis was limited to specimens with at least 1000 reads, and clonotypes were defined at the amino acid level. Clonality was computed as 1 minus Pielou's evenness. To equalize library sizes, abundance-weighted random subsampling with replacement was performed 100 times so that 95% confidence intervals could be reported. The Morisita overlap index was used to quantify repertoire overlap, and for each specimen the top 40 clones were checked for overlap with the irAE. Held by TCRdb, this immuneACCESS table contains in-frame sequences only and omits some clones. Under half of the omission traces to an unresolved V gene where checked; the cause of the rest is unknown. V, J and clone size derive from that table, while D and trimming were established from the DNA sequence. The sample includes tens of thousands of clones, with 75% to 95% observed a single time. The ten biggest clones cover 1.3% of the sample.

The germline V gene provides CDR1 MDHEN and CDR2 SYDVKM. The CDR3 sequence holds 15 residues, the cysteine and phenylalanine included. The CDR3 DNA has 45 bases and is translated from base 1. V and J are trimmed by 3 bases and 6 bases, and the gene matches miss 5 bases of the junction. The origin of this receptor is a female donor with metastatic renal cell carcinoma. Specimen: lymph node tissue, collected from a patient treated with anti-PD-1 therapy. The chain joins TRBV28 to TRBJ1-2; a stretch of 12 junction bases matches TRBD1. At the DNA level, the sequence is TGTGCCAGCAGTTTTTGGGGACAGGGGGCGGATGGCTACACCTTC. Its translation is CASSFWGQGADGYTF.